The 30 T cell receptor beta chains listed next were all sequenced from one sample in a study of blood T cell repertoires in COVID-19. Assay used: immunoSEQ multiplex PCR; TCRdb lists only in-frame clones, some missing. The table includes around 200,000 clones, roughly 87% detected once. Sequenced material: PBMCs or T cells enriched from blood (not recorded which). Receptors originate from a man younger than 35 with acute COVID-19.

This rearrangement joins TRBV2 to TRBJ2-3; the match to TRBD2 covers 13 bases. With 5 bases clipped from V and 7 bases from J, the junction kept 6 bases outside the gene matches. Germline CDR1 SNHLY, CDR2 FYNNEI. The CDR3 contains 15 residues. CDR3 in amino acids: CASSRTSGSANTQYF. The CDR3 DNA follows: TGTGCCAGCAGTAGGACTAGCGGGAGTGCAAATACGCAGTATTTT.

The chain employs TRBV9 and TRBJ2-1; possibly TRBD2 for D (6 bases). V was pared by 3 bases and J by 8 bases, with 9 bases between. Germline CDR1 is SGDLS and CDR2 is YYNGEE. The CDR3 sequence is 12 residues long. The DNA of the CDR3 is TGTGCCAGCAGCGCGATAGCGGATGAGCAGTTCTTC. It codes for CASSAIADEQFF.

The chain links TRBV4-1 to TRBJ1-1, with TRBD1 matching over 7 bases. Germline loops: CDR1 MGHRA, CDR2 YSYEKL. This CDR3 region has 15 residues. Unmatched junction bases numbered 10, after V lost 5 bases and J lost 4 bases. The CDR3 is CASSKGRGIFTEAFF. DNA of the CDR3: TGCGCCAGCAGCAAAGGCAGGGGGATCTTCACTGAAGCTTTCTTT.

The V call is TRBV3-1 (or the pseudogene TRBV3-2), the J call TRBJ2-4, with 7 bases matching TRBD1. This CDR3 is built from 15 residues. With 6 bases clipped from V and 5 bases from J, the junction kept 10 bases outside the gene matches. Germline assignment: CDR1 LGHDT and CDR2 YNNKEL (reference sequence). For the CDR3, the DNA is TGTGCCAGCAGGGGGACAGTCCTGGGGGAAAACATTCAGTACTTC. It encodes CASRGTVLGENIQYF.

The chain combines TRBV21-1 with TRBJ2-1; whether TRBD2, the table's D call, matches the DNA was not checked. TRBV21-1 is a pseudogene locus. The CDR3 is made up of 19 amino acids. CDR3 loop: CASRREKGCLAGGDNEQFF. CDR3 nucleotides: TGTGCCAGCAGACGCGAGAAAGGGTGTCTAGCGGGAGGGGACAATGAGCAGTTCTTC.

This sequence joins TRBV24-1 and TRBJ1-2, with unresolved D. There are 13 residues in the CDR3. With 4 bases removed from V and 4 bases from J, the gap between germline ends came to 9 bases. From germline, CDR1 is KGHDR and CDR2 SFDVKD. The CDR3 region is CATSDPRSYGYTF. CDR3 nucleotides: TGTGCCACCAGTGACCCTCGGTCCTATGGCTACACCTTC.

The V call is TRBV7-9, the J call TRBJ2-7, with D unresolved. Germline-derived CDR1 and CDR2 are SEHNR and FQNEAQ (reference sequence). V lost 3 bases and J 1 base, leaving 7 bases between the germline ends. The CDR3 contains 13 residues. CDR3 in DNA: TGTGCCAGCAGCTTGCTACGGTCCTACGAGCAGTACTTC. It specifies CASSLLRSYEQYF.

The chain is built from TRBV12-3 or TRBV12-4 and TRBJ1-2; 8 bases fit TRBD1. The CDR3 is 13 amino acids. V lost 4 bases, J lost 8 bases, and 6 bases stayed unmatched. In nucleotides, the CDR3 is TGTGCCAGCAGTTACAGGGGGACTGAGGGCTACACCTTC. Translated: CASSYRGTEGYTF.

The rearrangement uses TRBV30 and TRBJ2-5; D may be TRBD1 (5 bases). The germline CDR1 and CDR2 sequences are GTSNPN and SVGIG (reference sequence). V shed 3 bases and J shed 5 bases, with 10 bases lying between them. This CDR3 region has 12 residues. Written as DNA, the CDR3 is TGTGCCTGGAGAAGGGGTTTGGAGACCCAGTACTTC. This codes for CAWRRGLETQYF.

This chain joins TRBV19 and TRBJ2-6; possible D gene TRBD2, 7 bases. Germline CDR1 LNHDA, CDR2 SQIVND (reference sequence). The germline V and J ends were trimmed by 5 bases and 2 bases, with 13 bases remaining between them. This CDR3 region has 16 residues. The CDR3 DNA follows: TGTGCCAGTAGTGGCGGGGGCTGGGCTGGGGCCAACGTCCTGACTTTC. Encoded protein: CASSGGGWAGANVLTF.

The chain combines TRBV28 with TRBJ1-2; unclear D gene. Trimming took 6 bases from V and 8 from J, leaving 19 bases between them. In germline, CDR1 is MDHEN, CDR2 SYDVKM. This CDR3 spans 14 amino acids. CDR3 bases: TGTGCCAGCAGCTTGGTGGAGGGTGGATCGGGCTACACCTTC. Amino acids: CASSLVEGGSGYTF.

The CDR3 bases are TGTGCCAGCAGCTTGTGGAACAGGGGGTTTAATGAGCAGTACTTC. This encodes CASSLWNRGFNEQYF. This chain links TRBV5-4 with TRBJ2-7; 8 bases align to TRBD1. The V gene end was trimmed by 1 base and the J gene end by 7 bases; junction bases not matched to a gene: 10. The CDR3 is 15 amino acids. Germline values: CDR1 SGHNT, CDR2 YYREEE (reference sequence).

The rearrangement links TRBV14 to TRBJ1-3; D remains ambiguous. The CDR3 is 13 residues long. CDR1 and CDR2 from the germline V gene are SGHDN and FVKESK. The ends were cut back, 4 bases at V and 1 base at J, with 5 bases in the middle. The CDR3 region has the DNA TGTGCCAGCAGCCGCGGGTCTGGAAACACCATATATTTT. Residues: CASSRGSGNTIYF.

The chain carries TRBV11-2 and TRBJ1-2; D not resolved. CDR3 length equals 13 residues. Per the germline V gene, CDR1 is SGHAT and CDR2 is FQNNGV. The V end was cut by 5 bases, the J end by 1 base, with 8 bases between. The CDR3 DNA follows: TGTGCCAGCAGCCCAACAGTTAACTATGGCTACACCTTC. Translation gives CASSPTVNYGYTF.

CDR3 nucleotides: TGTGCTCAGGGGCAGAGCTCTGGAAACACCATATATTTT. It specifies CAQGQSSGNTIYF. The chain employs TRBV30 and TRBJ1-3, with D perhaps TRBD1 (6 bases). The germline V gene has CDR1 GTSNPN and CDR2 SVGIG (reference sequence). CDR3 length equals 13 residues.

The chain couples TRBV28 to TRBJ2-3; weak D call: TRBD1 (5 bases). The V and J ends lost 3 bases and 4 bases respectively, with 8 bases between them. Looked up from germline, CDR1 is MDHEN and CDR2 is SYDVKM. The CDR3 is 13 amino acids. DNA of the CDR3: TGTGCCAGCAGTTTCCAGGGTGCAGATACGCAGTATTTT. Its protein is CASSFQGADTQYF.

The chain recombines TRBV10-3 with TRBJ2-7; tentatively, D is TRBD1 (5 bases). V was clipped by 5 bases and J by 6 bases, with 14 bases between them. Germline V gene data show CDR1 as ENHRY and CDR2 as SYGVKD. This CDR3 region has 13 residues. CDR3 in amino acids: CAISTDSVSEQYF. The DNA for the CDR3 is TGTGCCATCAGTACTGACAGCGTTAGCGAGCAGTACTTC.

The genes are TRBV19 and TRBJ2-2; D uncertain. The V end was cut by 3 bases, the J end by 4 bases, with 3 bases between. CDR1 and CDR2 from the germline V gene are LNHDA and SQIVND (reference sequence). The CDR3 is made up of 12 amino acids. In nucleotides, the CDR3 is TGTGCCAGTAGTATCGGCACCGGGGAGCTGTTTTTT. This sequence encodes CASSIGTGELFF.

CDR3 in DNA: TGTGCCAGCAGCTTAGGACTAGCGGGGAAAAGCTCCTACAATGAGCAGTTCTTC. Translating gives CASSLGLAGKSSYNEQFF. V and J are TRBV5-6 and TRBJ2-1; 12 bases agree with TRBD2. The germline V gene has CDR1 SGHDT and CDR2 YYEEEE. After removal of 2 bases from V and 0 bases from J, the junction contained 6 bases not matched to a gene. The CDR3 covers 18 residues.

V gene TRBV5-1 combines with J gene TRBJ2-7; TRBD1 is a possible D gene (5 bases). This CDR3 has 14 amino acids. Germline V gives CDR1 SGHRS, CDR2 YFSETQ. V lost 1 base and J 2 bases, leaving 10 bases between the germline ends. The CDR3 bases are TGCGCCAGCAGCTTGACAGGTCAAGCCTACGAGCAGTACTTC. Amino acid sequence: CASSLTGQAYEQYF.

The V gene is TRBV5-6, the J gene TRBJ2-1, with TRBD2 identical over 12 bases. Trimming took 1 base from V and 1 from J; bases not matched to a gene: 0. Germline V gene sequence: CDR1 SGHDT, CDR2 YYEEEE. This CDR3 is 16 amino acids long. The CDR3, as DNA: TGTGCCAGCAGCTTGCTAGCGGGAGGGTCCTACAATGAGCAGTTCTTC. Encoded protein: CASSLLAGGSYNEQFF.

The chain combines TRBV6-2 or TRBV6-3 with TRBJ1-6; possible D gene TRBD1, 5 bases. The CDR3 runs to 14 residues. The germline V and J ends were trimmed by 4 bases and 10 bases, with 14 bases remaining between them. Looked up from germline, CDR1 is MNHEY and CDR2 is SVGEGT. The CDR3 reads CASSWGRTRSPLHF. The CDR3 nucleotides are TGTGCCAGCAGTTGGGGCAGGACCCGATCACCCCTCCACTTT.

J is TRBJ2-7 and V is TRBV30; D is uncertain. The CDR3 spans 12 residues. Germline CDR1 GTSNPN, CDR2 SVGIG (reference sequence). The ends were cut back, 2 bases at V and 3 bases at J, with 8 bases in the middle. This CDR3 is CAWSREDYEQYF. The DNA for the CDR3 is TGTGCCTGGAGTAGAGAAGACTACGAGCAGTACTTC.

In DNA form, the CDR3 reads TGCGCCAGCAGCCAAGAGAGGGTAGGATCACCCCTCCACTTT. Its protein is CASSQERVGSPLHF. The gene calls are TRBV4-1 and TRBJ1-6, with unresolved D. The CDR3 runs 14 residues. V lost 0 bases, J lost 10 bases, and 10 bases lay in between. Germline loops: CDR1 MGHRA, CDR2 YSYEKL.

Here the CDR3 reads CASSVNDRGSTDTQYF. CDR3 bases: TGTGCCAGCAGCGTCAACGACAGGGGTAGCACAGATACGCAGTATTTT. This sequence joins TRBV9 and TRBJ2-3, with 8 bases fitting TRBD1. Germline-derived CDR1 and CDR2 are SGDLS and YYNGEE. V was pared by 2 bases and J by 0 bases, with 5 bases of the junction left unmatched. CDR3 size: 16 residues.

The J gene is TRBJ2-1, the V gene TRBV30, with D perhaps matching TRBD1 (6 bases). In germline, CDR1 is GTSNPN, CDR2 SVGIG (reference sequence). Trimming shortened V by 3 bases and J by 10 bases, and 10 bases separated the two germline ends. The CDR3 sequence is 11 residues long. The CDR3 protein is CAWSPGQEQFF. The CDR3, as DNA: TGTGCCTGGAGCCCCGGACAGGAGCAGTTCTTC.

The chain uses TRBV28 and TRBJ2-3; TRBD2 matches at 9 bases. The germline V gene encodes CDR1 MDHEN and CDR2 SYDVKM. The J segment lost 5 bases and the V segment lost 2 bases, leaving 2 bases of the junction unmatched. This CDR3 is built from 14 residues. This chain's CDR3 is CASSLGGRGDTQYF. The DNA of the CDR3 is TGTGCCAGCAGTTTAGGCGGGAGGGGAGATACGCAGTATTTT.

This clone has a handful of counts. V is TRBV27 and J is TRBJ2-3, with 7 bases aligning to TRBD2. The V and J ends lost 3 bases and 11 bases, in that order; junction bases with no gene match: 5. The CDR3 loop spans 12 amino acids. Germline values: CDR1 MNHEY, CDR2 SMNVEV (reference sequence). The CDR3 DNA follows: TGTGCCAGCAGTTTGTCCCGGGGGGAGCAGTATTTT. This gives the protein CASSLSRGEQYF.

The chain combines TRBV4-3 with TRBJ2-1; 10 bases fit TRBD2. Germline CDR1 is LGHNA and CDR2 is YSLEER. CDR3 length equals 15 residues. The trim removed 3 bases at V and 6 bases at J, leaving 5 bases unmatched. This chain's CDR3 is CASSHRVAGGNEQFF. In DNA, the CDR3 is TGCGCCAGCAGCCACAGGGTAGCGGGAGGCAATGAGCAGTTCTTC.

The V and J genes are TRBV6-2 or TRBV6-3 and TRBJ2-3, with unresolved D. This CDR3 contains 12 residues. The germline V and J ends were trimmed by 4 bases and 4 bases, with 6 bases remaining between them. CDR1 is MNHEY and CDR2 is SVGEGT in the germline V gene. The CDR3 protein is CASSSGPDTQYF. The CDR3 nucleotides read TGTGCCAGCAGTTCAGGTCCAGATACGCAGTATTTT.